Listed below are T cell receptor beta chains from one sample, sequenced in a study of early T cells in non-severe SARS-CoV-2 infection. TCRdb reprocessed the 5' RACE reads via MiXCR and lists one record per CDR3 protein. This sample yields roughly 92,000 distinct CDR3 sequences, of which 12% are seen a single time; about 4.6% belongs to the top ten. The sequences come from whole blood, collected at baseline. These receptors were obtained from an adult who was a healthcare worker with PCR-confirmed SARS-CoV-2 infection or an uninfected control (not recorded which). Both conserved end residues are part of each CDR3. The order of the fields is clone size, J gene, V gene, D gene, CDR3 length, CDR3 protein, CDR3 DNA. The D gene is left open where the match is weak. Where a row states a size, it is once, few, many or the class of an expanded clone; other rows omit it.

>NA|TRBJ1-1|TRBV7-6|NA|16
CASSLIPGPMNTEAFF
TGTGCCAGCAGCTTAATCCCAGGACCTATGAACACTGAAGCTTTCTTT
>few|TRBJ2-1|TRBV7-8|TRBD2|16
CASSLARLAGHNEQFF
TGTGCCAGCAGCTTAGCGCGGCTAGCGGGACACAATGAGCAGTTCTTC
>few|TRBJ1-4|TRBV5-1|NA|16
CASSLTPSAKSEKLFF
TGCGCCAGCAGCCTGACGCCATCAGCGAAGAGTGAAAAACTGTTTTTT
>NA|TRBJ2-2|TRBV6-2/TRBV6-3|TRBD2|14
CASTRLAETGELFF
TGTGCCAGCACAAGACTAGCGGAGACCGGGGAGCTGTTTTTT
>many|TRBJ2-6|TRBV29-1|NA|12
CSVEAGANVLTF
TGCAGCGTTGAAGCTGGGGCCAACGTCCTGACTTTC
>NA|TRBJ1-1|TRBV25-1|TRBD1|18
CASSDPGGVGTMNTEAFF
TGTGCCAGCAGTGATCCAGGGGGAGTTGGGACAATGAACACTGAAGCTTTCTTT
>NA|TRBJ2-1|TRBV15|NA|15
CATSAGGRSYNEQFF
TGTGCCACCAGTGCGGGCGGGCGCTCCTACAATGAGCAGTTCTTC
>many|TRBJ2-4|TRBV10-3|NA|17
CAISESGQGLAKNIQYF
TGTGCCATCAGTGAGTCTGGGCAGGGGTTAGCCAAAAACATTCAGTACTTC
>few|TRBJ2-7|TRBV11-2|TRBD1|15
CASSSYPGQGYEQYF
TGTGCCAGCAGCTCCTATCCGGGACAGGGCTACGAGCAGTACTTC
>NA|TRBJ1-1|TRBV5-1|NA|16
CASSLDGGLMNTEAFF
TGCGCCAGCAGCTTGGATGGGGGGCTCATGAACACTGAAGCTTTCTTT
>few|TRBJ2-3|TRBV7-3|NA|12
CASSGHTDTQYF
TGTGCCAGCAGCGGGCACACAGATACGCAGTATTTT
>few|TRBJ1-2|TRBV28|TRBD1|15
CASSPRGHPNYGYTF
TGTGCCAGCAGCCCCAGGGGGCATCCTAACTATGGCTACACCTTC
>many|TRBJ2-6|TRBV29-1|NA|17
CSVALPGRNSGANVLTF
TGCAGCGTCGCGCTTCCGGGACGGAACTCTGGGGCCAACGTCCTGACTTTC
>NA|TRBJ1-6|TRBV28|NA|14
CASSSPPGGSPLHF
TGTGCCAGCAGTTCCCCCCCTGGGGGTTCACCCCTCCACTTT
>few|TRBJ1-5|TRBV28|NA|16
CASSHAREGRRQPQHF
TGTGCCAGCAGCCACGCGCGTGAGGGTCGGCGTCAGCCCCAGCATTTT
>many|TRBJ1-4|TRBV5-6|NA|16
CASSLKRAGKNEKLFF
TGTGCCAGCAGCTTGAAGCGGGCCGGGAAGAATGAAAAACTGTTTTTT
>few|TRBJ2-1|TRBV7-9|NA|16
CASSPKSYPAYNEQFF
TGTGCCAGCAGCCCCAAGAGCTACCCAGCCTACAATGAGCAGTTCTTC
>NA|TRBJ1-1|TRBV7-9|NA|11
CAGGDTPEAFF
TGTGCCGGCGGGGACACCCCTGAAGCTTTCTTT
>NA|TRBJ2-7|TRBV5-1|NA|15
CASSLEGLGGYEQYF
TGCGCCAGCAGCTTGGAGGGCCTGGGGGGCTACGAGCAGTACTTC
>few|TRBJ2-1|TRBV5-1|TRBD2|16
CASSLGSSGGASEQFF
TGCGCCAGCAGCTTGGGATCCAGCGGGGGGGCAAGTGAGCAGTTCTTC
>NA|TRBJ1-1|TRBV28|NA|13
CASTQGMNTEAFF
TGTGCCTCAACTCAGGGAATGAACACTGAAGCTTTCTTT
>NA|TRBJ1-1|TRBV5-1|TRBD1|16
CASALAGGAGNTEAFF
TGCGCCAGCGCTCTAGCAGGGGGCGCGGGGAACACTGAAGCTTTCTTT
>few|TRBJ1-6|TRBV19|NA|15
CASTPVGRNNSPLHF
TGTGCCAGTACCCCTGTGGGGCGGAATAATTCACCCCTCCACTTT
>many|TRBJ2-5|TRBV7-9|NA|17
CASSLAGPRIAQETQYF
TGTGCCAGCAGCTTAGCCGGCCCGAGGATTGCCCAAGAGACCCAGTACTTC
>many|TRBJ2-5|TRBV5-5|NA|14
CASSIQASQETQYF
TGTGCCAGCAGCATACAGGCGTCTCAAGAGACCCAGTACTTC
>many|TRBJ2-1|TRBV7-6|NA|16
CASSTGWGSSYNEQFF
TGTGCCAGCAGCACCGGATGGGGGAGCTCCTACAATGAGCAGTTCTTC
>NA|TRBJ2-7|TRBV6-1|TRBD1|15
CASSGPDRATYEQYF
TGTGCCAGCAGTGGACCGGACAGGGCGACCTACGAGCAGTACTTC
>few|TRBJ1-1|TRBV5-4|TRBD1|14
CASSLGDRGTEAFF
TGTGCCAGCAGCTTGGGAGACAGGGGCACTGAAGCTTTCTTT
>many|TRBJ2-3|TRBV29-1|NA|11
CSPRLADTQYF
TGCAGCCCCCGACTAGCAGATACGCAGTATTTT
>many|TRBJ1-2|TRBV7-8|NA|15
CASSWDGVSSYGYTF
TGTGCCAGCAGCTGGGACGGCGTGTCTTCCTATGGCTACACCTTC
>few|TRBJ2-3|TRBV3-1|NA|13
CASSQVSGDTQYF
TGTGCCAGCAGCCAAGTCAGCGGGGATACGCAGTATTTT
>few|TRBJ1-5|TRBV7-9|NA|12
CASSQGNQPQHF
TGTGCCAGCAGCCAAGGCAATCAGCCCCAGCATTTT
>NA|TRBJ2-1|TRBV5-1|TRBD2|16
CASSVGLAAAHNEQFF
TGCGCCAGCAGCGTGGGACTAGCCGCCGCCCACAATGAGCAGTTCTTC
>few|TRBJ2-5|TRBV14|NA|12
CASKGGEETQYF
TGTGCCAGCAAGGGCGGAGAAGAGACCCAGTACTTC
>NA|TRBJ2-1|TRBV27|TRBD1|15
CASSPRDRSAMGLFF
TGTGCCAGCAGTCCCCGGGACAGAAGCGCAATGGGGTTGTTCTTC
>many|TRBJ1-6|TRBV15|NA|13
CATSRELKGTLHF
TGTGCCACCAGCAGAGAACTGAAAGGTACCCTCCACTTT
>NA|TRBJ1-2|TRBV27|NA|14
CASSSAGTPLGYTF
TGTGCCAGCAGTTCAGCCGGGACTCCCTTGGGCTACACCTTC
>NA|TRBJ1-2|TRBV12-3/TRBV12-4|NA|13
CASSRSGRDGYTF
TGTGCCAGCAGCCGGAGCGGGCGGGATGGCTACACCTTC
>few|TRBJ2-3|TRBV5-1|NA|11
CASSLKDTQYF
TGCGCCAGCAGCTTGAAAGATACGCAGTATTTT
>few|TRBJ1-2|TRBV30|NA|13
CAWSLGEQYGYTF
TGTGCCTGGAGTCTAGGAGAACAGTATGGCTACACCTTC
>NA|TRBJ2-1|TRBV12-3/TRBV12-4|TRBD2|16
CASSPNRLASYNEQFF
TGTGCCAGCAGTCCCAACCGACTAGCTTCCTACAATGAGCAGTTCTTC
>few|TRBJ1-1|TRBV10-3|NA|12
CAIGRSITEAFF
TGTGCCATTGGGAGGTCTATCACTGAAGCTTTCTTT
>NA|TRBJ2-3|TRBV5-1|NA|16
CASTPQESGYTDTQYF
TGCGCCAGCACCCCACAGGAATCGGGGTACACAGATACGCAGTATTTT
>NA|TRBJ1-5|TRBV19|NA|16
CASSMGTVVSNQPQHF
TGTGCCAGTAGTATGGGCACAGTCGTAAGCAATCAGCCCCAGCATTTT
>NA|TRBJ2-6|TRBV30|NA|19
CAWSVGLISARSGANVLTF
TGTGCCTGGAGTGTAGGGTTGATTAGCGCACGCTCTGGGGCCAACGTCCTGACTTTC
>NA|TRBJ1-1|TRBV10-2|NA|11
CASIRQAEAFF
TGCGCCAGCATAAGACAGGCTGAAGCTTTCTTT
>few|TRBJ1-1|TRBV6-1|TRBD1|14
CASSLTGAYTEAFF
TGTGCCAGCAGCCTGACAGGGGCCTACACTGAAGCTTTCTTT
>NA|TRBJ1-3|TRBV5-1|NA|15
CASSFEGSSGNTIYF
TGCGCCAGCAGCTTCGAGGGGTCCTCTGGAAACACCATATATTTT
>few|TRBJ2-5|TRBV28|TRBD1|15
CASSLMQGAKETQYF
TGTGCCAGCAGTTTAATGCAGGGGGCCAAGGAGACCCAGTACTTC
>NA|TRBJ2-7|TRBV29-1|NA|12
CSVGRDSYEQYF
TGCAGCGTTGGGCGGGACTCCTACGAGCAGTACTTC
>NA|TRBJ2-1|TRBV6-1|TRBD1|16
CASSQLTGVGYNEQFF
TGTGCCAGCAGCCAATTAACAGGGGTAGGCTACAATGAGCAGTTCTTC
>NA|TRBJ1-3|TRBV4-2|NA|17
CASSQDWRSSSGNTIYF
TGTGCCAGCAGCCAAGATTGGAGGTCCTCCTCTGGAAACACCATATATTTT
>NA|TRBJ1-1|TRBV12-5|NA|13
CASGLWPDTEAFF
TGTGCTAGTGGTTTGTGGCCCGACACTGAAGCTTTCTTT